This T cell receptor beta chain emerged from a study of shared clonotypes between healthy human individuals. Healthy HIV-negative adults with no recent acute infections or vaccinations were recruited as donors. A word on this clone: Other DNA sequences in this specimen translate into the identical CDR3.

Each PCR replicate from the sorted subsets contained about 210 ng DNA, which is some 32,000 T cell genomes. Measured with immunoSEQ multiplex PCR; TCRdb has only the in-frame clones, and not every one. Of 2 million to 2.5 million clones listed, just under 95% are singletons. Germline V gene lookup returns CDR1 SGDLS and CDR2 YYNGEE. CDR3 length: 15 residues. V dropped 0 bases and J dropped 4 bases, with 11 bases sitting between them. This TCR was recovered from a man aged 18 to 30 in good health. Some clones in this sample may be carry-over from other donors' samples. This rearrangement joins TRBV9 to TRBJ2-1; possible D gene TRBD2, 5 bases. The sequenced sample was naive CD4+ T cells from PBMCs. The subset was: CD45RA+ positively selected. The CDR3 sequence: CASSVVAGIYNEQFF. CDR3 nucleotides: TGTGCCAGCAGCGTAGTTGCGGGTATATACAATGAGCAGTTCTTC.